A selection of T cell receptor beta chains follows, all from one sample in a study of cytomegalovirus exposure and HLA in healthy donors. Here immunoSEQ multiplex PCR was the method, and the copy in TCRdb shows in-frame clones only, minus some. The sample lists around 69,000 clones; 96% were seen once. The sample comprised PBMCs. The source of these receptors is a woman under 30 in good health and CMV-seropositive. CDR3s include the opening cysteine and the closing phenylalanine or tryptophan. Each record gives: clone size, V gene, J gene, D gene, CDR3 DNA, CDR3 protein. D genes are given only for firm matches. Expanded clones are given a class, and other clones once, few, many or no size at all.

>-|TRBV5-8|TRBJ2-7|TRBD2
TGTGCCAGCAGCCTAGGGACTACCGTATCCGAGCAGTACTTC
CASSLGTTVSEQYF
>-|TRBV5-6|TRBJ2-3|TRBD2
TGTGCCAGCAGCTTTGCGACTAGCGGGAGCACAGATACGCAGTATTTT
CASSFATSGSTDTQYF
>-|TRBV4-3|TRBJ1-1|-
TGCGCCAGCAGCCAAGGGGATACAGGATTTGGTGAAGCTTTCTTT
CASSQGDTGFGEAFF
>-|TRBV9|TRBJ1-1|-
TGTGCCAGCAGCGTAGTAGGAGGGGTAGCTTTCTTT
CASSVVGGVAFF
>-|TRBV10-3|TRBJ1-4|TRBD1
TGTGCCATCAGGCCGGACAGGAGCAATGAAAAACTGTTTTTT
CAIRPDRSNEKLFF
>-|TRBV28|TRBJ2-7|-
TGTGCCAGCAGTTTATCTTTACTCTTCTACGAGCAGTACTTC
CASSLSLLFYEQYF
>-|TRBV7-2|TRBJ2-7|TRBD1
TGTGCCAGCAGCCCTGGACAGGGGGGGGCCTACGAGCAGTACTTC
CASSPGQGGAYEQYF
>-|TRBV28|TRBJ2-2|-
TGTGCCAGCAGTTTAACCAATCCACGAGGCGGGGAGCTGTTTTTT
CASSLTNPRGGELFF
>-|TRBV6-5|TRBJ1-1|TRBD1
TGTGCCAGCAGTTACCGATCAGGGGGCGCGGACACTGAAGCTTTCTTT
CASSYRSGGADTEAFF
>once|TRBV28|TRBJ1-4|-
TGTGCCAGCAGTTATACTGCCCCTAATGAAAAACTGTTTTTT
CASSYTAPNEKLFF
>-|TRBV6-4|TRBJ1-1|-
TGTGCCAGCAGGAGGGAAGAATATAGCGCTGAAGCTTTCTTT
CASRREEYSAEAFF
>-|TRBV19|TRBJ2-6|TRBD1
TGTGCCGTTAAACAGGGGAAAGCTGGGGCCAACGTCCTGACTTTC
CAVKQGKAGANVLTF
>-|TRBV6-5|TRBJ2-3|TRBD1
TGTGCCAGCAGTTACGGACGATACAGGGGAGATACGCAGTATTTT
CASSYGRYRGDTQYF
>-|TRBV5-4|TRBJ2-5|-
TGTGCCAGCAGCCTTGGACAAGTACAAGAGACCCAGTACTTC
CASSLGQVQETQYF
>-|TRBV28|TRBJ2-7|TRBD2
TGTGCCAGCAGTTTGGGACTAGCGGGAGTCGTGGGCGAGCAGTACTTC
CASSLGLAGVVGEQYF
>-|TRBV18|TRBJ2-5|TRBD1
TGTGCCAGCTCCACGTATACTAACCGGGACAGCCAAGAGACCCAGTACTTC
CASSTYTNRDSQETQYF
>-|TRBV27|TRBJ2-7|TRBD1
TGTGCCAGCAGTACGGGACAGTCCTACGAGCAGTACTTC
CASSTGQSYEQYF
>-|TRBV7-7|TRBJ1-4|-
TGTGCTAGCAGCTTATGTAAACCCCGGACAGTCCCAGGGCATGAAAAACTGTTTTTT
CASSLCKPRTVPGHEKLFF
>-|TRBV19|TRBJ2-2|TRBD2
TGTGCCAGTAGTAGGGGGAGCGGGAGGGCCGGGGAGCTGTTTTTT
CASSRGSGRAGELFF
>-|TRBV6-1|TRBJ2-2|-
TGTGCCAGCAGTGGTGAGGGCCAGGTCGCCACCGGGGAGCTGTTTTTT
CASSGEGQVATGELFF
>once|TRBV6-6|TRBJ1-1|-
TGTGCCAGCAAGCAGGGTCAGAACACTGAAGCTTTCTTT
CASKQGQNTEAFF
>-|TRBV19|TRBJ1-6|-
TGTGCCAGTAGTATCGCGAATTCACCCCTCCACTTT
CASSIANSPLHF
>-|TRBV7-6|TRBJ2-7|TRBD1
TGTGCCAGCAGCTTGGGGTCAGGGGGCGACGAGCAGTACTTC
CASSLGSGGDEQYF
>-|TRBV15|TRBJ2-7|TRBD2
TGTGCCACCAGCTCAGCGGGAGGGCCTTACGAGCAGTACTTC
CATSSAGGPYEQYF
>-|TRBV11-2|TRBJ2-7|TRBD2
TGTGCCAGCAGACGGACTAGCGGGATCCACGAGCAGTACTTC
CASRRTSGIHEQYF
>-|TRBV5-4|TRBJ2-3|TRBD2
TGTGCCAGCACCTTAGGCGGGGGATATATTACAGATACGCAGTATTTT
CASTLGGGYITDTQYF
>-|TRBV30|TRBJ2-4|-
TGTGCCTGGAGTGTGGCGACTGTAGCCAAAAACATTCAGTACTTC
CAWSVATVAKNIQYF
>-|TRBV4-2|TRBJ1-5|-
TGTGCCAGCAGCCTAAGTGGGAGTGCCCCTCAGCCCCAGCATTTT
CASSLSGSAPQPQHF
>-|TRBV7-6|TRBJ2-1|TRBD2
TGTGCCAGCAGCTCTTTAGCGGGACTATCCTACAATGAGCAGTTCTTC
CASSSLAGLSYNEQFF
>-|TRBV7-9|TRBJ2-1|TRBD2
TGTGCCAGCAGCCAGCTAGCGGGAGTCTACAATGAGCAGTTCTTC
CASSQLAGVYNEQFF
>once|TRBV5-1|TRBJ2-1|-
TGCGCCAGCAGGACTAGTGAGAATGAGCAGTTCTTC
CASRTSENEQFF
>-|TRBV10-2|TRBJ2-3|TRBD1
TGCGCCAGCAGTGGACAGGGGGCATTGGATACGCAGTATTTT
CASSGQGALDTQYF
>-|TRBV27|TRBJ2-1|-
TGTGCCAGCAAACTCGGAGACTACAATGAGCAGTTCTTC
CASKLGDYNEQFF
>few|TRBV13|TRBJ2-3|-
TGTGCCAGCAGCTTAGTAACAGGCTGGAGCACAGATACGCAGTATTTT
CASSLVTGWSTDTQYF
>-|TRBV30|TRBJ2-1|TRBD2
TGTGCCTGGAGTGTAGAGTGGGGGGGTTTAACGGAGCAGTTCTTC
CAWSVEWGGLTEQFF
>-|TRBV5-1|TRBJ2-7|-
TGCGCCAGCAGGGTAGGCGGGAACTCCTACGAGCAGTACTTC
CASRVGGNSYEQYF
>once|TRBV28|TRBJ2-7|-
TGTGCCAGCAGTCAGATTACCGGGATATCCTACGAGCAGTACTTC
CASSQITGISYEQYF
>-|TRBV7-2|TRBJ2-7|-
TGTGCCAGCAGCAATCCGGACAGCTACGAGCAGTACTTC
CASSNPDSYEQYF
>-|TRBV7-8|TRBJ2-3|-
TGTGCCAGCAGCTCGTGGAGTGGGGAGATCGGCACAGATACGCAGTATTTT
CASSSWSGEIGTDTQYF
>once|TRBV30|TRBJ2-7|-
TGTGCCTGGACTCACAGTCCCTACGAGCAGTACTTC
CAWTHSPYEQYF
>-|TRBV5-6|TRBJ2-1|-
TGTGCCAGCAGCTTGGAAGGACAGAAAAAAAACAATGAGCAGTTCTTC
CASSLEGQKKNNEQFF
>-|TRBV7-8|TRBJ2-1|TRBD2
TGTGCCAGCAGCTTATCGATGACTAGCGGGAGTGGTGGGCAGTTCTTC
CASSLSMTSGSGGQFF
>-|TRBV27|TRBJ2-1|TRBD2
TGTGCCAGCAGCCGTTATAGCGGGAGGGGGGTGGATAATGAGCAGTTCTTC
CASSRYSGRGVDNEQFF
>-|TRBV25-1|TRBJ2-1|TRBD1
TGTGCCAGCAGTGATTGGTCAGGGGGCCCCTACAATGAGCAGTTCTTC
CASSDWSGGPYNEQFF
>-|TRBV25-1|TRBJ2-1|-
TGTGCCAGCAGTGAAACGGGGGTGGATGAGCAGTTCTTC
CASSETGVDEQFF
>-|TRBV5-4|TRBJ2-3|TRBD2
TGTGCCAGCAGCTTGGTGTCCCTAGCGGGAAGCACAGATACGCAGTATTTT
CASSLVSLAGSTDTQYF
>-|TRBV28|TRBJ2-3|-
TGTGCCAGCAGTACTCATACGCAGTATTTT
CASSTHTQYF
>-|TRBV6-1|TRBJ1-1|-
TGTGCCAGCAGTGAAGGGGCAGACACTGAAGCTTTCTTT
CASSEGADTEAFF
>once|TRBV19|TRBJ2-2|TRBD1
TGTGCCAGTACCCAAGGGACAGGGGCCCGACCAGGGGAGCTGTTTTTT
CASTQGTGARPGELFF
>-|TRBV27|TRBJ1-5|-
TGTGCCAGCAGTTTAAAGGGAGTCCTTAATCAGCCCCAGCATTTT
CASSLKGVLNQPQHF
>-|TRBV5-4|TRBJ2-1|TRBD2
TGTGCCAGCAACCCCGGGACTAGCGGCTCCTACAATGAGCAGTTCTTC
CASNPGTSGSYNEQFF
>once|TRBV6-5|TRBJ1-2|-
TGTGCCAGCAGTTGGGGGGGGAGGGGAGGAGGCTACACCTTC
CASSWGGRGGGYTF
>-|TRBV7-2|TRBJ2-7|TRBD2
TGTGCCAGCAGCTCACTTCCCGGGACTAAGAACGAGCAGTACTTC
CASSSLPGTKNEQYF
>few|TRBV2|TRBJ2-2|TRBD1
TGTGCCAGCAAGGACAGGGGGCTGAGCACCGGGGAGCTGTTTTTT
CASKDRGLSTGELFF
>-|TRBV5-6|TRBJ2-1|-
TGTGCCAGCAGCTTGCCACTAACGGCTTACAATGAGCAGTTCTTC
CASSLPLTAYNEQFF